This entry describes one T cell receptor beta chain. The antigen is unknown. Germline-derived CDR1 and CDR2 are SGHRS and YFSETQ. V lost 3 bases to trimming and J lost 4 bases; unmatched junction nucleotides: 10. This CDR3 spans 17 amino acids. The source of the sample is a study of T cells after posttransplantation cyclophosphamide. Using immunoSEQ multiplex PCR, the repertoire was profiled, and TCRdb retains in-frame clones only, with some absent. The table records roughly 7,000 clones, 65% to 80% of them present only once. Broader study findings: Recipient CMV seropositivity and CMV reactivation strongly tracked TRB clonality.

The receptor was isolated from a woman aged 45-60 years in good health and a related stem cell transplant donor. The chain recombines TRBV5-1 with TRBJ2-1, with 10 bases fitting TRBD2. The sequenced sample was memory CD4+ T cells sorted from blood. The CDR3 region is CASSSKLSGRNYNEQFF. DNA for the CDR3: TGCGCCAGCAGCTCAAAACTTAGCGGGAGGAATTACAATGAGCAGTTCTTC. The full variable domain, with the rest looked up from reference TRBV5-1 and TRBJ2-1, is KAGVTQTPRYLIKTRGQQVTLSCSPISGHRSVSWYQQTPGQGLQFLFEYFSETQRNKGNFPGRFSGRQFSNSRSEMNVSTLELGDSALYLCASSSKLSGRNYNEQFFGPGTRLTVL.